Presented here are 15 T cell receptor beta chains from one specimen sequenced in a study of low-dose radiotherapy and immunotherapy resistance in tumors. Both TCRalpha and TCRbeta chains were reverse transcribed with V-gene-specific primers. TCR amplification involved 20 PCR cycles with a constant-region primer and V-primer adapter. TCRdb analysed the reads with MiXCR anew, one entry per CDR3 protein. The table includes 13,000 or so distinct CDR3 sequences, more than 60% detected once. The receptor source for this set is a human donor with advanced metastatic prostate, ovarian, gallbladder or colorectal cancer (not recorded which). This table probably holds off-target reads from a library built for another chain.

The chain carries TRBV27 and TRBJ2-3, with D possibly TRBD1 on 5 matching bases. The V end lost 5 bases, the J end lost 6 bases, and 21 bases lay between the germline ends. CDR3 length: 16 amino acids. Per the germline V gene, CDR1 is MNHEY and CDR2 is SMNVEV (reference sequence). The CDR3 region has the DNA TGTGCCAGCAGTCTGTCCGCAGGGATCGTCTCGGATACGCAGTATTTT. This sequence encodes CASSLSAGIVSDTQYF.

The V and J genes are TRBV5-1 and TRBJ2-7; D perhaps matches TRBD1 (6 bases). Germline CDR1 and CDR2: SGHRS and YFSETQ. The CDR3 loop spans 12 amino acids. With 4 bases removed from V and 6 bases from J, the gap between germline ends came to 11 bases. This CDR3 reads CASSPQGVEQYF. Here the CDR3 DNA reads TGCGCCAGCAGCCCACAGGGTGTCGAGCAGTACTTC.

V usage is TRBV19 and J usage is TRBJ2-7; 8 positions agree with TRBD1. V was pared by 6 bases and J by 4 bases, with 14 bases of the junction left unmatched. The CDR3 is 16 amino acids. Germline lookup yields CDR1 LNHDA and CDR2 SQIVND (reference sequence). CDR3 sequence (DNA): TGTGCCAGTAGCCCCTATAAACAGGGGGTTCGGTACGAGCAGTACTTC. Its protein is CASSPYKQGVRYEQYF.

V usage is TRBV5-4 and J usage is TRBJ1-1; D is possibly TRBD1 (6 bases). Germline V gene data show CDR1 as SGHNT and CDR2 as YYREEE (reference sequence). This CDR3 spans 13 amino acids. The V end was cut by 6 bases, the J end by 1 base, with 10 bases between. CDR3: CASIGGGNTEAFF. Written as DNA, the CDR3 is TGTGCCAGCATCGGAGGGGGGAACACTGAAGCTTTCTTT.

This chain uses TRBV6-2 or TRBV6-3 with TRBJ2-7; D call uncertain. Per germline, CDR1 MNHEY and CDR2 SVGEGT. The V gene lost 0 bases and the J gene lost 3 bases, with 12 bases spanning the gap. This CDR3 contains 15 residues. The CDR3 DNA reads TGTGCCAGCAGTTACTCGATCTACGGCAACTACGAGCAGTACTTC. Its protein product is CASSYSIYGNYEQYF.

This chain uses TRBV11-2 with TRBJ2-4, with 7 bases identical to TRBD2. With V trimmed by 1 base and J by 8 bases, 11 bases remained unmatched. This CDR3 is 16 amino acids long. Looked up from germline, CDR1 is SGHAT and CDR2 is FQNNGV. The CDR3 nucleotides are TGTGCCAGCAGCTTAGGGGGGGGAGGGGAGGTGGACATTCAGTACTTC. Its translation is CASSLGGGGEVDIQYF.

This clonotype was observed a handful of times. Written as DNA, the CDR3 is TGCAGTGCTAGAGTCGAGGCAGGGATCCCCGGCTACACCTTC. Its translation: CSARVEAGIPGYTF. The chain uses TRBV20-1 and TRBJ1-2; D might be TRBD1 (5 bases). V was shortened by 1 base and J by 8 bases, with 17 bases between the two germline ends. CDR1 and CDR2 (germline): DFQATT, SNEGSKA (reference sequence). This CDR3 has 14 residues.

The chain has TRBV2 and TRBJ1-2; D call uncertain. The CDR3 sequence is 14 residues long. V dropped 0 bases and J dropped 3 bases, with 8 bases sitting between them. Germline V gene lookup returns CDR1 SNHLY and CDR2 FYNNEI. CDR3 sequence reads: CASSEAYTYYGYTF. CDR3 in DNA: TGTGCCAGCAGTGAAGCGTACACTTACTATGGCTACACCTTC.

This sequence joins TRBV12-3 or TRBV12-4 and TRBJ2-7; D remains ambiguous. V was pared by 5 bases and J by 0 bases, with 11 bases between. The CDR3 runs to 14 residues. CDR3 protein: CASSLQSYSYEQYF. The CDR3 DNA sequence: TGTGCCAGCAGTCTACAGTCCTACTCCTACGAGCAGTACTTC.

CDR3 DNA sequence: TGTGCCAGCAGAATACAGGGGGTAGGGACTGAAGCTTTCTTT. Amino acids: CASRIQGVGTEAFF. The V call is TRBV25-1, the J call TRBJ1-1; the match to TRBD1 covers 8 bases. The V gene's germline CDR1 is MGHDK and CDR2 SYGVNS. The CDR3 is made up of 14 amino acids. V gave up 6 bases and J gave up 5 bases; unmatched junction bases: 8.

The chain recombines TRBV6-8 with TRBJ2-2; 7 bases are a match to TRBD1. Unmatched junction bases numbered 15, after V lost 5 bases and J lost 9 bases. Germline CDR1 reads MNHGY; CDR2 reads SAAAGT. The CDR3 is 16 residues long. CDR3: CASSLLGDRAKRELFF. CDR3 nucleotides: TGTGCCAGCAGTCTTTTAGGAGACAGGGCGAAAAGGGAGCTGTTTTTT.

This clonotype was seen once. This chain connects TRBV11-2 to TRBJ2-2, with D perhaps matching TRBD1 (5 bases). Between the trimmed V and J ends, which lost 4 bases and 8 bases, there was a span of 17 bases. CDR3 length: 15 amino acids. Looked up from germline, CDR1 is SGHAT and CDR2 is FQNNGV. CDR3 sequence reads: CASSSLGAPEGELFF. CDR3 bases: TGTGCCAGCAGCTCCCTAGGGGCACCGGAGGGGGAGCTGTTTTTT.

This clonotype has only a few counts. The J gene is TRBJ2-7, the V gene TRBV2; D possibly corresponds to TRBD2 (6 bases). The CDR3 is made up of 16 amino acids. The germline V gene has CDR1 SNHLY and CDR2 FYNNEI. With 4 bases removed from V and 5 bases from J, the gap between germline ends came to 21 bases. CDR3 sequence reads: CASSALLAADQDEQYF. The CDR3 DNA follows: TGTGCCAGCAGTGCCCTTTTAGCGGCGGATCAGGACGAGCAGTACTTC.

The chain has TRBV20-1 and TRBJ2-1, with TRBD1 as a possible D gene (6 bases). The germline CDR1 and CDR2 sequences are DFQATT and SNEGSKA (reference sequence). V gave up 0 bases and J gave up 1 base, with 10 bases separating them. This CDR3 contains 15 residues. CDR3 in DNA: TGCAGTGCTAGAGATGTAGGGGGATCCTACAATGAGCAGTTCTTC. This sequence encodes CSARDVGGSYNEQFF.

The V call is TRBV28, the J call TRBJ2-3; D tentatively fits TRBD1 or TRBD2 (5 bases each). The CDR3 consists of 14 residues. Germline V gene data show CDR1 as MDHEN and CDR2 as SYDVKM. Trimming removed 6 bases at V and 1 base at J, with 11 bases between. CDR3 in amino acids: CASRQGAGTDTQYF. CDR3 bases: TGTGCCAGCAGGCAGGGAGCTGGCACAGATACGCAGTATTTT. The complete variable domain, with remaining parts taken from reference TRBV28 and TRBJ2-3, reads DVKVTQSSRYLVKRTGEKVFLECVQDMDHENMFWYRQDPGLGLRLIYFSYDVKMKEKGDIPEGYSVSREKKERFSLILESASTNQTSMYLCASRQGAGTDTQYFGPGTRLTVL.